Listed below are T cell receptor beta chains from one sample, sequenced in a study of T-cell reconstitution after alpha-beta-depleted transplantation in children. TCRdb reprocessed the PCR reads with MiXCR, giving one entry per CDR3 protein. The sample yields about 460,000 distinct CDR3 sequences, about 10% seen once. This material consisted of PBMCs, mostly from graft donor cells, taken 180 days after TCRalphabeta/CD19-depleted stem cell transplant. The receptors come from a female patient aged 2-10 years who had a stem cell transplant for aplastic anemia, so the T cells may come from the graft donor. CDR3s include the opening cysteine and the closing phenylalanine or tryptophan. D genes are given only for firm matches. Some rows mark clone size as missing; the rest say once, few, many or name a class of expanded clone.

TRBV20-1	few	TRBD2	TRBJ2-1	TGCAGTGCTAGGGGGCTAGCGGGAGAAGTCAGCTCCTACAATGAGCAGTTCTTC	CSARGLAGEVSSYNEQFF
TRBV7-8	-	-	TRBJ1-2	TGTGCCAACAGCTTAGGGGCGACGGCTAACTATGGCTACACCTTC	CANSLGATANYGYTF
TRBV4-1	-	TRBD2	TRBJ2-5	TGCGCCAGCAGCCAAGGGGATCTAGCGGTTACAAAAGAGACCCAGTACTTC	CASSQGDLAVTKETQYF
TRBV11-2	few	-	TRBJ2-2	TGTGCCAGCAGCTTATGGACCCCGGGGCAGAATAAGAACACCGGGGAGCTGTTTTTT	CASSLWTPGQNKNTGELFF
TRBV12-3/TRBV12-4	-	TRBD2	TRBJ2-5	TGTGCCAGCATTTTAAACGGGAGGATAGAGACCCAGTACTTC	CASILNGRIETQYF
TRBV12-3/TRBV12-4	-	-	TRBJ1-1	TGTGCCAGCAGCCGTCCTCTCCTGAACACTGAAGCTTTCTTT	CASSRPLLNTEAFF
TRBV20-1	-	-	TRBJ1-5	TGCAGTGCACCCTCAGGGGCGGGACAGCCCCAGCATTTT	CSAPSGAGQPQHF
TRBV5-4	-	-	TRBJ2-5	TGTGCCAGCAGCTTGGCACCGGGGGTTGGAGAGACCCAGTACTTC	CASSLAPGVGETQYF
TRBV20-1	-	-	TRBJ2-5	TGCAGTGCCTCCCGGGCAGGGAATCAAGAGACCCAGTACTTC	CSASRAGNQETQYF
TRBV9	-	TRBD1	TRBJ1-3	TGTGCCAGCAGCGTAGGGTGGGACAGCTCTGGAAACACCATATATTTT	CASSVGWDSSGNTIYF
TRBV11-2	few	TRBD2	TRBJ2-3	TGTGCCAGCAGCTTAAACCTAGGACTAGCTGCAGATACGCAGTATTTT	CASSLNLGLAADTQYF
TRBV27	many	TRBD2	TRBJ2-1	TGTGCCAGCAGTTTATCTAGCGGGGGGACCTATATCAATGAGCAGTTCTTC	CASSLSSGGTYINEQFF
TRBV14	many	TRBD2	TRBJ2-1	TGTGCCAGCAGCCGAACCCTACTAGCGGGAGTTCCCAATGAGCAGTTCTTC	CASSRTLLAGVPNEQFF
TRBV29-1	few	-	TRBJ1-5	TGCAGCGTTGGCAGTGGCCAGCCCCAGCATTTT	CSVGSGQPQHF
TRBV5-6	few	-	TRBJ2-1	TGTGCCAGCAGCTTATTGGCCCCGAGCTCCTACAATGAGCAGTTCTTC	CASSLLAPSSYNEQFF
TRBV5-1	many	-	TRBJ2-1	TGCGCCAGCAGCTTGGCCTCAGGATTAGACAATGAGCAGTTCTTC	CASSLASGLDNEQFF
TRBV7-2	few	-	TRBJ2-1	TGTGCCAGCAGCTTAGGGGCCCGGTTCGAGCAGTTCTTC	CASSLGARFEQFF
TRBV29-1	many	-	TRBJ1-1	TGCAGCGTTGAAGATCAAGGACTGGGGGGAGAAGCTTTCTTT	CSVEDQGLGGEAFF
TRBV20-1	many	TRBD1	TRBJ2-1	TGCAGTGCTAGTGACAGGGGGTATGAGCAGTTCTTC	CSASDRGYEQFF
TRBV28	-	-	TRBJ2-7	TGTGCCAGCAGTCCCCACTCGACCACCTACGAGCAGTACTTC	CASSPHSTTYEQYF
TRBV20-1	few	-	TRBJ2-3	TGCAGTGCTGCGGAGTCCACAGATACGCAGTATTTT	CSAAESTDTQYF
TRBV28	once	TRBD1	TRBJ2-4	TGTGCCAGCAGTTTTGAAGCTAGACGCGACAGGGGAGGCAACATTCAGTACTTC	CASSFEARRDRGGNIQYF
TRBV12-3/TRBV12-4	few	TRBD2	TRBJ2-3	TGTGCCAGCAGTTTTAGGTGGGAGGGGTGGACAGATACGCAGTATTTT	CASSFRWEGWTDTQYF
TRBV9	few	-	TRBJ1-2	TGTGCCAGCAGCGTAGCTACGACAGATTATGGCTACACCTTC	CASSVATTDYGYTF
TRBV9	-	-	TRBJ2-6	TGTGCCAGCAGCGTAGACCCGCGGCGGGTAAGGGAAGGGCATTCTGGGGCCAACGTCCTGACTTTC	CASSVDPRRVREGHSGANVLTF
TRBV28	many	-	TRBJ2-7	TGTGCCAGCAGAAATAGCTTTAACGAGCAGTACTTC	CASRNSFNEQYF
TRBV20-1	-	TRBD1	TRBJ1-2	TGCAGTGCTAGCGGCAGGGGGCCAGGCTACACCTTC	CSASGRGPGYTF
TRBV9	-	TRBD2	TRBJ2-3	TGTGCCAGCAGCGCTGGACTAGCGCGCTACACAGATACGCAGTATTTT	CASSAGLARYTDTQYF
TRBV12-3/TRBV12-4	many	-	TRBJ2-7	TGTGCCAGCAGTTTAACGGGAATTTCACCCTACGAGCAGTACTTC	CASSLTGISPYEQYF
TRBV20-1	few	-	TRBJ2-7	TGCAGTGCTAGAAGCTGGAACTCCTACGAGCAGTACTTC	CSARSWNSYEQYF
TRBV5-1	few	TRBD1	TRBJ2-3	TGCGCCACCGGACAGGGCCAAGATACGCAGTATTTT	CATGQGQDTQYF
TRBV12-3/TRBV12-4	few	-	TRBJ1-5	TGTGCCAGCAGTTTACTGGGTCGGGCAGTCGTTGGCAATCAGCCCCAGCATTTT	CASSLLGRAVVGNQPQHF
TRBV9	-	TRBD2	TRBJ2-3	TGTGCCAGCAGCGCCCCTAGCGGGAACTTCCCGGATACGCAGTATTTT	CASSAPSGNFPDTQYF
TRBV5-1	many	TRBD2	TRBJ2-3	TGCGCCAGCAACTTACTAGCGGGAGCAGATACGCAGTATTTT	CASNLLAGADTQYF
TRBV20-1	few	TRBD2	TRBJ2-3	TGCAGTGCCACGAGGACTAGCGGAGATACGCAGTATTTT	CSATRTSGDTQYF
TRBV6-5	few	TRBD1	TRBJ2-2	TGTGCCAGCAGTTACCCAAGGACAGGGATGCTCACCGGGGAGCTGTTTTTT	CASSYPRTGMLTGELFF